The text below deals with one T cell receptor beta chain. What it recognizes is unknown. This sample is drawn from a study of T cell repertoires in cytomegalovirus infection. Study-wide context: Indications of both CMV infection and matching HLA type were provided by public TCR beta signatures. Broader study findings: CMV-specific TCR beta clonotypes restricted by HLA-C were the ones dominating the ex vivo response.

In germline, CDR1 is KGHSH, CDR2 LQKENI. J was trimmed by 13 bases and V by 6 bases; bases with no gene match: 7. This CDR3 contains 13 residues. Using its own MiXCR run on the reads, TCRdb lists one record per CDR3 protein. The table shows approximately 550,000 distinct CDR3 sequences, with approximately 15% occurring only once. Sequencing used CD8+ T cells from PBMCs. The chain carries TRBV18 and TRBJ1-6; 9 nucleotides line up with TRBD1. The receptor was isolated from a human donor in good health (CMV status not recorded). Some clones in this sample may be carry-over from other donors' samples. CDR3 coding DNA: TGTGCCAGCTCCGGGACAGGGCTGCCCCCCCTCCACTTT. Residues: CASSGTGLPPLHF.